A selection of T cell receptor beta chains follows, all from one sample in a study of T cell responses to AZD1222 COVID-19 vaccine. Using immunoSEQ multiplex PCR, the repertoire was profiled, and TCRdb retains in-frame clones only, with some absent. The profile shows 90,000 to 120,000 clones, about 93% of them singletons. Specimen: peripheral blood, collected on day 0 of AZD1222 vaccination. Receptors were obtained from an adult in good health. Both conserved end residues are part of each CDR3. The order of the fields is CDR3 DNA, CDR3 protein, CDR3 length, V gene, clone size, D gene, J gene. D genes are given only for firm matches. The size field is filled for only some rows; it gives once, few, many or a size class.

cdr3_nt: TGTGCCAGCTCTCTCGGGCGTACCGGGGAGCTGTTTTTT
cdr3_aa: CASSLGRTGELFF
cdr3_length: 13
v_call: TRBV3-1/TRBV3-2
clone_size: NA
d_call: NA
j_call: TRBJ2-2

cdr3_nt: TGTGCCAGCAGTGAATCCCGCGCCGGGACCCAGTACTTC
cdr3_aa: CASSESRAGTQYF
cdr3_length: 13
v_call: TRBV2
clone_size: NA
d_call: NA
j_call: TRBJ2-5

cdr3_nt: TGTGCCAGCAGCTTCCCCGGACAGGGGGTTGAGCAGTTCTTC
cdr3_aa: CASSFPGQGVEQFF
cdr3_length: 14
v_call: TRBV7-9
clone_size: NA
d_call: TRBD1
j_call: TRBJ2-1

cdr3_nt: TGTGCCAGCAGTTCGGTACGAGACGGCGCAGATACGCAGTATTTT
cdr3_aa: CASSSVRDGADTQYF
cdr3_length: 15
v_call: TRBV6-2/TRBV6-3
clone_size: NA
d_call: NA
j_call: TRBJ2-3

cdr3_nt: TGCGCCAGCAGCCAGGGCCTCGGGGGGCCAGGCAATCAGCCCCAGCATTTT
cdr3_aa: CASSQGLGGPGNQPQHF
cdr3_length: 17
v_call: TRBV4-1
clone_size: NA
d_call: NA
j_call: TRBJ1-5

cdr3_nt: TGTGCCAGCTCCCCGCGGGGCACCCTTGAAGCTTTCTTT
cdr3_aa: CASSPRGTLEAFF
cdr3_length: 13
v_call: TRBV18
clone_size: NA
d_call: NA
j_call: TRBJ1-1

cdr3_nt: TGCGCCAGCAGCATCAGAGCAACTAATGAAAAACTGTTTTTT
cdr3_aa: CASSIRATNEKLFF
cdr3_length: 14
v_call: TRBV4-1
clone_size: NA
d_call: NA
j_call: TRBJ1-4

cdr3_nt: TGTGCCAGCAGCTTACGGGGGGGGTATACTGAAGCTTTCTTT
cdr3_aa: CASSLRGGYTEAFF
cdr3_length: 14
v_call: TRBV5-4
clone_size: NA
d_call: NA
j_call: TRBJ1-1

cdr3_nt: TGTGCCAGCAGTCCCTGGCTCGCTTCGAACACTGAAGCTTTCTTT
cdr3_aa: CASSPWLASNTEAFF
cdr3_length: 15
v_call: TRBV28
clone_size: NA
d_call: NA
j_call: TRBJ1-1

cdr3_nt: TGTGCCAGCAGTGATTATTTATACGAGCAGTACTTC
cdr3_aa: CASSDYLYEQYF
cdr3_length: 12
v_call: TRBV25-1
clone_size: NA
d_call: NA
j_call: TRBJ2-7

cdr3_nt: TGTGCCAGCAGTTACGAGGCAGCCAATCAGCCCCAGCATTTT
cdr3_aa: CASSYEAANQPQHF
cdr3_length: 14
v_call: TRBV6-5
clone_size: NA
d_call: NA
j_call: TRBJ1-5

cdr3_nt: TGTGCCAGTAGTATCCCAAGCACAGATACGCAGTATTTT
cdr3_aa: CASSIPSTDTQYF
cdr3_length: 13
v_call: TRBV19
clone_size: NA
d_call: NA
j_call: TRBJ2-3

cdr3_nt: TGTGCCGGCGACAGGGCGGGGACTGTGCAAGAGTTC
cdr3_aa: CAGDRAGTVQEF
cdr3_length: 12
v_call: TRBV7-9
clone_size: NA
d_call: NA
j_call: TRBJ2-4

cdr3_nt: TGTGCCAGCAGCCCCTCGACCGGGAGGGCCTTTACAGATACGCAGTATTTT
cdr3_aa: CASSPSTGRAFTDTQYF
cdr3_length: 17
v_call: TRBV14
clone_size: NA
d_call: TRBD2
j_call: TRBJ2-3

cdr3_nt: TGTGCCAGCAGTCAACAGGGGAAAGGAGGCTACACCTTC
cdr3_aa: CASSQQGKGGYTF
cdr3_length: 13
v_call: TRBV6-5
clone_size: NA
d_call: TRBD1
j_call: TRBJ1-2

cdr3_nt: TGTGCCAGCAGTTATAAAGATGAAGCTTTCTTT
cdr3_aa: CASSYKDEAFF
cdr3_length: 11
v_call: TRBV2
clone_size: once
d_call: NA
j_call: TRBJ1-1

cdr3_nt: TGTGCCAGCAGCTCCGCGCGGGTCGGGGAGCTGTTTTTT
cdr3_aa: CASSSARVGELFF
cdr3_length: 13
v_call: TRBV7-3
clone_size: once
d_call: NA
j_call: TRBJ2-2

cdr3_nt: TGTGCCTGGAATGGAGGGGCGGCAGAGACCCAGTACTTC
cdr3_aa: CAWNGGAAETQYF
cdr3_length: 13
v_call: TRBV30
clone_size: once
d_call: NA
j_call: TRBJ2-5

cdr3_nt: TGTGCCAGCAGTGATATGGATGAGCAGTTCTTC
cdr3_aa: CASSDMDEQFF
cdr3_length: 11
v_call: TRBV6-1
clone_size: NA
d_call: NA
j_call: TRBJ2-1

cdr3_nt: TGTGCCTGGAGCCCCAGACTTCTCTATGGCTACACCTTC
cdr3_aa: CAWSPRLLYGYTF
cdr3_length: 13
v_call: TRBV30
clone_size: NA
d_call: NA
j_call: TRBJ1-2

cdr3_nt: TGCGCCAGCAGCCCGGGACAGGGTCGGTTGCCCCAGCATTTT
cdr3_aa: CASSPGQGRLPQHF
cdr3_length: 14
v_call: TRBV5-1
clone_size: once
d_call: TRBD1
j_call: TRBJ1-5

cdr3_nt: TGTGCCAGCGTTCAGGAGTGGAATCAGCCCCAGCATTTT
cdr3_aa: CASVQEWNQPQHF
cdr3_length: 13
v_call: TRBV12-3/TRBV12-4
clone_size: NA
d_call: NA
j_call: TRBJ1-5

cdr3_nt: TGTGCCAGCAGCTCATACGCAACAGGTCTCGGCTACACCTTC
cdr3_aa: CASSSYATGLGYTF
cdr3_length: 14
v_call: TRBV3-1/TRBV3-2
clone_size: NA
d_call: NA
j_call: TRBJ1-2

cdr3_nt: TGCGCCAGCAGCTTGACTTTAGATACGCAGTATTTT
cdr3_aa: CASSLTLDTQYF
cdr3_length: 12
v_call: TRBV5-1
clone_size: NA
d_call: NA
j_call: TRBJ2-3

cdr3_nt: TGTGCCTGGACCAATGGCGGGCAGCCGAACACTGAAGCTTTCTTT
cdr3_aa: CAWTNGGQPNTEAFF
cdr3_length: 15
v_call: TRBV30
clone_size: NA
d_call: NA
j_call: TRBJ1-1

cdr3_nt: TGTGCCAGCAGTGAACGTTTAGACCTCCGCTACACCTTC
cdr3_aa: CASSERLDLRYTF
cdr3_length: 13
v_call: TRBV6-1
clone_size: NA
d_call: NA
j_call: TRBJ1-2

cdr3_nt: TGTGCCAGCAGTCGTGGACTAGCGGCTGGTAATGAGCAGTTCTTC
cdr3_aa: CASSRGLAAGNEQFF
cdr3_length: 15
v_call: TRBV13
clone_size: NA
d_call: TRBD2
j_call: TRBJ2-1

cdr3_nt: TGTGCCAGCAAGCTGACAGGGGTCACTGAAGCTTTCTTT
cdr3_aa: CASKLTGVTEAFF
cdr3_length: 13
v_call: TRBV27
clone_size: NA
d_call: TRBD1
j_call: TRBJ1-1

cdr3_nt: TGCGCCAGCAGCGAGAGGACTAGCGGCACCTACGAGCAGTACTTC
cdr3_aa: CASSERTSGTYEQYF
cdr3_length: 15
v_call: TRBV5-1
clone_size: few
d_call: TRBD2
j_call: TRBJ2-7

cdr3_nt: TGTGCCAGCAGCCTGGTGACAGGGGGCGTTGAGACCCAGTACTTC
cdr3_aa: CASSLVTGGVETQYF
cdr3_length: 15
v_call: TRBV14
clone_size: NA
d_call: TRBD1
j_call: TRBJ2-5

cdr3_nt: TGTGCCAGCAGGTCACTTAGCGGACGAGTGGGAGAGCAGTTCTTC
cdr3_aa: CASRSLSGRVGEQFF
cdr3_length: 15
v_call: TRBV11-3
clone_size: NA
d_call: NA
j_call: TRBJ2-1

cdr3_nt: TGTGCCAGCAGTTACTCGACAGGGGGCGCCGGGACTGAAGCTTTCTTT
cdr3_aa: CASSYSTGGAGTEAFF
cdr3_length: 16
v_call: TRBV6-2/TRBV6-3
clone_size: NA
d_call: TRBD1
j_call: TRBJ1-1

cdr3_nt: TGTGCCACCAGTGGGGCCACAGGGAACCCCTACGAGCAGTACTTC
cdr3_aa: CATSGATGNPYEQYF
cdr3_length: 15
v_call: TRBV24-1
clone_size: once
d_call: NA
j_call: TRBJ2-7

cdr3_nt: TGTGCCTGGAGCCCAGGACAGGACTACGAGCAGTACTTC
cdr3_aa: CAWSPGQDYEQYF
cdr3_length: 13
v_call: TRBV30
clone_size: NA
d_call: TRBD1
j_call: TRBJ2-7

cdr3_nt: TGTGCCTGGAGTTCACGGACTAGCGGGGGATCCTTTAATGAGCAGTTCTTC
cdr3_aa: CAWSSRTSGGSFNEQFF
cdr3_length: 17
v_call: TRBV30
clone_size: NA
d_call: TRBD2
j_call: TRBJ2-1

cdr3_nt: TGTGCCAGCAGAGCCCGAGACAATGAGCAGTTCTTC
cdr3_aa: CASRARDNEQFF
cdr3_length: 12
v_call: TRBV6-5
clone_size: NA
d_call: NA
j_call: TRBJ2-1

cdr3_nt: TGTGCCAGCAGTGAGGACAGGCGAGAGACCCAGTACTTC
cdr3_aa: CASSEDRRETQYF
cdr3_length: 13
v_call: TRBV6-1
clone_size: NA
d_call: TRBD1
j_call: TRBJ2-5

cdr3_nt: TGCGCCAGCAGCTTGGGAGGAATAGGGAACTATGGCTACACCTTC
cdr3_aa: CASSLGGIGNYGYTF
cdr3_length: 15
v_call: TRBV5-1
clone_size: NA
d_call: NA
j_call: TRBJ1-2

cdr3_nt: TGCGCCAGCAGCTTGTCACAGACCAGAGGCAATGAGCAGTTCTTC
cdr3_aa: CASSLSQTRGNEQFF
cdr3_length: 15
v_call: TRBV5-1
clone_size: NA
d_call: NA
j_call: TRBJ2-1

cdr3_nt: TGTGCCAGCACTGGGAGGTCTGAAGCTTTCTTT
cdr3_aa: CASTGRSEAFF
cdr3_length: 11
v_call: TRBV27
clone_size: NA
d_call: NA
j_call: TRBJ1-1

cdr3_nt: TGTGCCAGCAGCCCCGGGACCCTACCGGGCAACGAGCAGTACTTC
cdr3_aa: CASSPGTLPGNEQYF
cdr3_length: 15
v_call: TRBV3-1/TRBV3-2
clone_size: NA
d_call: NA
j_call: TRBJ2-7

cdr3_nt: TGCGCCAGCAGATGGGGGTCGAACACTGAAGCTTTCTTT
cdr3_aa: CASRWGSNTEAFF
cdr3_length: 13
v_call: TRBV5-1
clone_size: NA
d_call: NA
j_call: TRBJ1-1

cdr3_nt: TGTGCCAGCAGCTCCTATACCCAAAGGGCGTTCTTC
cdr3_aa: CASSSYTQRAFF
cdr3_length: 12
v_call: TRBV7-9
clone_size: once
d_call: NA
j_call: TRBJ2-1

cdr3_nt: TGTGCCATCAGTACGACCGGGACAGGGAACACCGGGGAGCTGTTTTTT
cdr3_aa: CAISTTGTGNTGELFF
cdr3_length: 16
v_call: TRBV10-3
clone_size: NA
d_call: TRBD1
j_call: TRBJ2-2

cdr3_nt: TGTGCCTGGAACTCCGGGGGCGGGGAACTGTTTTTT
cdr3_aa: CAWNSGGGELFF
cdr3_length: 12
v_call: TRBV30
clone_size: NA
d_call: NA
j_call: TRBJ1-4

cdr3_nt: TGTGCCAGCAGGGCCCCGGGGGGGGCGCAGTATTTT
cdr3_aa: CASRAPGGAQYF
cdr3_length: 12
v_call: TRBV6-5
clone_size: NA
d_call: TRBD2
j_call: TRBJ2-3

cdr3_nt: TGTGCCAGCAGTCTAAACCGGGACACGGAGACCCAGTACTTC
cdr3_aa: CASSLNRDTETQYF
cdr3_length: 14
v_call: TRBV27
clone_size: NA
d_call: NA
j_call: TRBJ2-5

cdr3_nt: TGTGCCAGCAGCTTAATTCCCGGGAGCTACACAGATACGCAGTATTTT
cdr3_aa: CASSLIPGSYTDTQYF
cdr3_length: 16
v_call: TRBV11-2
clone_size: NA
d_call: NA
j_call: TRBJ2-3

cdr3_nt: TGTGCCAGCAGCCGGACAGGGCTGTACGAGCAGTACTTC
cdr3_aa: CASSRTGLYEQYF
cdr3_length: 13
v_call: TRBV14
clone_size: NA
d_call: TRBD1
j_call: TRBJ2-7

cdr3_nt: TGCGCCAGCAGCTTGGACAGGGGACCTGGAAACACCATATATTTT
cdr3_aa: CASSLDRGPGNTIYF
cdr3_length: 15
v_call: TRBV5-1
clone_size: NA
d_call: TRBD1
j_call: TRBJ1-3

cdr3_nt: TGCGCCAGCAGCTTGGAAGGGGTCGCAACAGATACGCAGTATTTT
cdr3_aa: CASSLEGVATDTQYF
cdr3_length: 15
v_call: TRBV5-1
clone_size: NA
d_call: NA
j_call: TRBJ2-3

cdr3_nt: TGTGCCAGCAGCTTAAGTTGGGGGGGCGACTATGGCTACACCTTC
cdr3_aa: CASSLSWGGDYGYTF
cdr3_length: 15
v_call: TRBV7-9
clone_size: NA
d_call: NA
j_call: TRBJ1-2

cdr3_nt: TGTGCCAGCAGCTTCGGTACACTAGCGAGGACCGGGGAGCTGTTTTTT
cdr3_aa: CASSFGTLARTGELFF
cdr3_length: 16
v_call: TRBV11-2
clone_size: NA
d_call: TRBD2
j_call: TRBJ2-2

cdr3_nt: TGTGCCAGCAGACCTAGCGGGGGATCCTCCGAGCAGTACTTC
cdr3_aa: CASRPSGGSSEQYF
cdr3_length: 14
v_call: TRBV6-5
clone_size: NA
d_call: TRBD2
j_call: TRBJ2-7

cdr3_nt: TGTGCTAGCAGCTTTCGACTTCAAGAGACCCAGTACTTC
cdr3_aa: CASSFRLQETQYF
cdr3_length: 13
v_call: TRBV7-7
clone_size: once
d_call: NA
j_call: TRBJ2-5

cdr3_nt: TGTGCCAGCAGTTTGTCGACAGGGACCTATGGCTACACCTTC
cdr3_aa: CASSLSTGTYGYTF
cdr3_length: 14
v_call: TRBV6-5
clone_size: NA
d_call: TRBD1
j_call: TRBJ1-2

cdr3_nt: TGTGCCACCAGCAGAAACAGGGTGGAGGGAACTGAAGCTTTCTTT
cdr3_aa: CATSRNRVEGTEAFF
cdr3_length: 15
v_call: TRBV15
clone_size: once
d_call: NA
j_call: TRBJ1-1